The clone carrying this TCR beta chain was found a few times. No antigen is known for it. All of the isolated RNA was reverse transcribed, so expressed TCRB transcripts were sequenced. Naive, central memory and regulatory T cell samples came to a mean of approximately 3.57 million reads. Produced via immunoSEQ multiplex PCR; TCRdb's table is partial and in-frame only. The sample gives around 260,000 clones, around 22% of which show up once; about 0.012% is in the top ten. Via the markers CD45RO/CCR7/CD25/CD127/CD95/CD27, stem cell-like memory, regulatory, central memory and naive CD4+ cells were sorted. The data derive from a study of beta chain features in type 1 diabetes. About the research overall: On cell yields, gender and age, patients and healthy donors were similar. Whole-study results and caveats: Any HLA effect on TCRB rearrangement was left unresolved by small sub-analyses. Across all four CD4+ subsets, people with type 1 diabetes showed modestly shorter TCRB CDR3s.

Sequencing was carried out using naive CD4+ T cells from blood. This clonotype originated in a woman in her twenties or thirties with type 1 diabetes.

The CDR3 DNA is TGTGCCAGTAAGGCGACAGGTCAAGAGACCCAGTACTTC. It yields the protein CASKATGQETQYF. The genes are TRBV19 and TRBJ2-5; TRBD1 might be the D (6 bases). From germline, CDR1 is LNHDA and CDR2 SQIVND (reference sequence). Between the trimmed V and J ends, which lost 7 bases and 2 bases, there was a span of 11 bases. The CDR3 is 13 amino acids.